This record covers a single TCR beta chain. These data are taken from a study of blood T cell repertoires in COVID-19. Study-wide context: Some COVID-19 samples were acute and others convalescent; all came from the United States, Italy and Spain. T cells, B-cell-depleted T cells, or PBMCs supplied cDNA or gDNA.

V lost 5 bases, J lost 1 base, and 20 bases lay in between. CDR1 is SQVTM, CDR2 ANQGSEA, per germline. CDR3 length: 16 amino acids. Methods used by the authors: By means of reference gene primer amplification, nucleated cell counts were estimated. Profiling relied on immunoSEQ multiplex PCR, and the TCRdb table lists in-frame clones only, not all of them. The V and J calls and clone size were taken over from that table, and D and trimming were inferred from the DNA. The table has 140,000 to 150,000 clones, around 80% seen once. Sequencing was done on a sample of peripheral blood. The TCR sequence derives from a man between 65 and 85 years old who had recovered from COVID-19. This chain links TRBV29-1 with TRBJ1-1; D is perhaps TRBD1 (5 bases). The chain's CDR3 is CSVNKNTGLRNTEAFF. The CDR3 DNA reads TGCAGCGTTAATAAAAACACAGGCCTGCGGAACACTGAAGCTTTCTTT.